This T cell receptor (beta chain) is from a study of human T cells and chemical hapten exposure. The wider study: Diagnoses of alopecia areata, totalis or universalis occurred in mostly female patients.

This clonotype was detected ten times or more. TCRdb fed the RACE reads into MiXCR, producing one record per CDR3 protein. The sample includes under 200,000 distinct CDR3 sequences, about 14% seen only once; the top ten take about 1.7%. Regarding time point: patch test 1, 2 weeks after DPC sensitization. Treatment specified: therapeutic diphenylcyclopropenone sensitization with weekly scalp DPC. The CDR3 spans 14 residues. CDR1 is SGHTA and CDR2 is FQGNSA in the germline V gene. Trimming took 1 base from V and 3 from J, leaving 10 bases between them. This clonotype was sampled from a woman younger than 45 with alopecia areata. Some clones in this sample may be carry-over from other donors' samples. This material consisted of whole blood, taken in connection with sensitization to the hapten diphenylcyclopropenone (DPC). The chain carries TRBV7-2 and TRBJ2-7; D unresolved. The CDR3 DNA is TGTGCCAGCAGCTTAGGGCACGGTAACTACGAGCAGTACTTC. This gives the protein CASSLGHGNYEQYF.